This T cell receptor beta chain stems from a study of cytomegalovirus exposure and HLA in healthy donors. In the study overall: Both the 120 or so validation repertoires and the 666 first-cohort repertoires used the same platform, as reported by a later analysis.

TCRdb's copy holds only in-frame clones and misses some; the assay was immunoSEQ multiplex PCR. The sample includes tens of thousands of clones, roughly 90% seen only once; the top ten take roughly 8.4%. Germline V gene data show CDR1 as MNHEY and CDR2 as SVGAGI. V was pared by 8 bases and J by 4 bases, with 11 bases of the junction left unmatched. The CDR3 covers 15 residues. Concerning this clone: The antigen is unknown.

Findings of the study overall: Rarity held for most TCR sequences, but there were some public TCRs that occurred in many donors.

Specimen: PBMCs. The TCR originated in a woman younger than 35 in good health and CMV-seropositive. The rearrangement uses TRBV6-5 and TRBJ1-2; 9 positions match TRBD1. CDR3 protein: CASAVTGQGGYGYTF. The CDR3 DNA follows: TGTGCCAGCGCAGTTACGGGACAGGGAGGCTATGGCTACACCTTC.